These T cell receptor beta chains were read from a single sample in a study of blood T cell repertoires in COVID-19. Profiling relied on immunoSEQ multiplex PCR, and the TCRdb table lists in-frame clones only, not all of them. The table includes about 190,000 clones, 87% detected once. Sequenced: peripheral blood. These receptors were taken from a woman under 30 who had recovered from COVID-19. CDR3s leave out the opening cysteine and the closing phenylalanine or tryptophan. Fields, in order: J gene, CDR3 length, V gene, CDR3 protein.

>TRBJ1-2|12|TRBV19
ASSMEDRGRGYT
>TRBJ1-2|15|TRBV7-2
ASSPDQTYVGAYGYT
>TRBJ1-5|14|TRBV7-8
ASSLVGTGGNQPQH
>TRBJ2-1|13|TRBV11-2
ASSLGGGPHNEQF
>TRBJ2-1|12|TRBV7-9
ASSLEAGYNEQF
>TRBJ2-3|13|TRBV7-8
ASSILAGGGDTQY
>TRBJ2-1|16|TRBV7-9
ASSLGLAGGLSYNEQF
>TRBJ2-7|12|TRBV21-1
ASSKGPGVAEQY
>TRBJ2-1|15|TRBV6-2/TRBV6-3
ASSYLVRLWWHNEQF
>TRBJ1-5|10|TRBV21-1
ASTPPGEPQH
>TRBJ2-2|11|TRBV9
ASTRSDTGELF
>TRBJ1-2|15|TRBV5-6
ASSLSRDRVNYYGYT
>TRBJ1-2|14|TRBV5-5
ASSSQLTVLIDGYT
>TRBJ2-7|13|TRBV7-8
ASTPLGMRDYEQY
>TRBJ2-3|14|TRBV9
ASSVSSGRGTDTQY
>TRBJ2-2|12|TRBV6-5
ASSYSEGSGELF
>TRBJ1-2|12|TRBV7-9
ASITTEAAYGYT
>TRBJ2-7|12|TRBV6-5
ASKTGGGTYEQY